What follows is one T cell receptor beta chain and its context. Antigen specificity is unknown. The sample comes from a study of PD-L1 blockade in urothelial cancer. As for the study in general: Atezolizumab (1,200 mg intravenously every 3 weeks) began around 2014 for patients. Whole-study findings and limits: Prediction of better survival came from below-median pretreatment blood TCR clonality.

Samples were collected from each patient before treatment and during treatment. Each patient gave between 1 and 8 of them in total. Germline V gives CDR1 LNHDA, CDR2 SQIVND (reference sequence). The germline V and J ends were trimmed by 5 bases and 0 bases, with 10 bases remaining between them. The CDR3 is 14 residues long. Data came from immunoSEQ multiplex PCR; TCRdb stores just in-frame clones and leaves some out. The sample carries under 30,000 clones, roughly 80% recorded once. This TCR was sampled from a man in his forties or fifties with urothelial cancer. This sample comprised PBMCs, obtained around atezolizumab (anti-PD-L1) treatment. The rearrangement links TRBV19 to TRBJ1-2; D is uncertain. The CDR3 sequence: CASSSVGANYGYTF. CDR3 sequence (DNA): TGTGCCAGTAGTTCCGTGGGAGCTAACTATGGCTACACCTTC. Variable domain in full (rest from reference TRBV19 and TRBJ1-2): DGGITQSPKYLFRKEGQNVTLSCEQNLNHDAMYWYRQDPGQGLRLIYYSQIVNDFQKGDIAEGYSVSREKKESFPLTVTSAQKNPTAFYLCASSSVGANYGYTFGSGTRLTVV.